This T cell receptor (beta chain) was captured in a study of shared clonotypes between healthy human individuals. Trimming shortened V by 5 bases and J by 0 bases, and 7 bases separated the two germline ends. The CDR3 length is 13 residues. CDR1 SGHRS and CDR2 YFSETQ come from the germline V gene. Overall study findings and caveats: Approximately 5% was the fraction of naive CD4 clonotypes found shared across four donors. Exclusively blood specimens were collected; tissue repertoires likely differ.

A word on this clone: Antigen: not known.

Only in-frame clones appear in the TCRdb table, and some are missing; sequencing was by immunoSEQ multiplex PCR. The table shows around 1,100,000 clones, with roughly 80% occurring only once. V gene TRBV5-1 combines with J gene TRBJ2-3; D ambiguous. Material: memory CD4+ T cells from PBMCs. Noted subset: CD45RA-negative fraction. The sequence came from a man between 18 and 29 years old in good health. Some clones in this sample may be carry-over from other donors' samples. Written as DNA, the CDR3 is TGCGCCAGCAGTATGGACAGCACAGATACGCAGTATTTT. This codes for CASSMDSTDTQYF.